The sequence of this T cell receptor (beta chain) was determined in a study of neurological immune-mediated disorders. V gave up 4 bases and J gave up 6 bases; unmatched junction bases: 4. This CDR3 is 14 amino acids long. Germline V lookup: CDR1 KGHDR, CDR2 SFDVKD. This clonotype was counted ten times or more. Its cognate antigen is unknown. Synthesis of cDNA was accomplished via 5'RACE employing 10-nucleotide random UMIs. TCRdb called the 5' RACE reads again in MiXCR, with one record for every CDR3 protein. The sample has about 62,000 distinct CDR3 sequences, around 3.8% seen once; the top ten hold 2.2%. Broader study findings: Phylogenetic grouping assigned the repertoires of 18 of 34 multiple sclerosis patients to a single cluster of related CDR3 sequences. This cluster may be a repertoire-level signature.

The receptor was derived from a woman between 45 and 65 years old with multiple sclerosis. The source material was PBMCs. The rearrangement joins TRBV24-1 to TRBJ2-2, with 7 positions matching TRBD1. CDR3 loop: CATSETGSPGELFF. DNA of the CDR3: TGTGCCACCAGTGAGACAGGGTCTCCCGGGGAGCTGTTTTTT.